This TCR beta chain is from a study of Ad26.COV2.S vaccination and SARS-CoV-2 variants. Overall study context: Ad26.COV2.S was injected intramuscularly once or twice, 56 days apart.

The study, taken as a whole, reports: It is possible that the TCR breadth and depth analyses underestimated the total T cell responses.

Sequencing used immunoSEQ multiplex PCR; TCRdb keeps in-frame clones, though not all of them. Of hundreds of thousands of clones listed, more than 70% are singletons. CDR3 size: 15 residues. Germline lookup yields CDR1 LNHDA and CDR2 SQIVND (reference sequence). Trimming left V 8 bases short and J 5 bases short, with 18 bases between. This clone was observed a handful of times. The target antigen is unknown. Treatment of the sample: approximately 18 received Ad26.COV2.S at low or high dose, single or two shots; roughly 5 received placebo; per-sample allocation not given. Sampling occurred on day 63 after the first vaccine or placebo injection. A Boston adult aged 18-55 years was the donor.

The sequencing used peripheral blood, collected in a trial of Ad26.COV2.S vaccine versus placebo. The source of this sequence is a person aged 18-60 years who received the Ad26.COV2.S COVID-19 vaccine or a placebo. The chain carries TRBV19 and TRBJ1-4, with a weak D call TRBD1 (5 bases). The chain's CDR3 is CASQKRGISNEKLFF. The CDR3 DNA reads TGTGCCAGTCAGAAGCGGGGGATCTCGAATGAAAAACTGTTTTTT.